Listed below are T cell receptor beta chains from one sample, sequenced in a study of OX40 agonist ivuxolimab in advanced cancers. Assay used: immunoSEQ multiplex PCR; TCRdb lists only in-frame clones, some missing. This sample has 75,000 to 95,000 clones, with under 95% found just once. The source material was CD4+ or CD8+ T cells sorted from blood, sampled in a trial of the OX40 agonist ivuxolimab. The source is an adult with an advanced solid tumor such as melanoma, head and neck, liver or kidney cancer. Each CDR3 is given without its conserved first and last residue.

J gene: TRBJ2-6
V gene: TRBV27
CDR3 protein: ASSFYGGALETWSSGANVLT

J gene: TRBJ2-7
V gene: TRBV6-1
CDR3 protein: ASSVRGPYEQY

J gene: TRBJ2-5
V gene: TRBV10-3
CDR3 protein: AISDRETQY

J gene: TRBJ2-7
V gene: TRBV11-3
CDR3 protein: ASSSGQGDYEQY

J gene: TRBJ2-7
V gene: TRBV7-9
CDR3 protein: ASSLVLGEIEQY

J gene: TRBJ2-2
V gene: TRBV9
CDR3 protein: ASSSLSGVEAGELF

J gene: TRBJ2-4
V gene: TRBV6-4
CDR3 protein: ASSYGQGKNIQY

J gene: TRBJ2-1
V gene: TRBV5-1
CDR3 protein: ASSFLAGGPNEQF

J gene: TRBJ1-6
V gene: TRBV14
CDR3 protein: ASSQDRRDRGSPLH

J gene: TRBJ2-5
V gene: TRBV13
CDR3 protein: ASSLDIQETQY

J gene: TRBJ2-5
V gene: TRBV5-4
CDR3 protein: ASSSLGGPETQY

J gene: TRBJ2-2
V gene: TRBV14
CDR3 protein: ASSRRGLANTGELF

J gene: TRBJ2-1
V gene: TRBV27
CDR3 protein: ASSSTSLTGEQF

J gene: TRBJ2-7
V gene: TRBV19
CDR3 protein: ASSMAGTSWNEQY

J gene: TRBJ2-7
V gene: TRBV11-3
CDR3 protein: ASSLGQAGNEQY

J gene: TRBJ2-7
V gene: TRBV13
CDR3 protein: ASSLIQGLGEQY

J gene: TRBJ2-7
V gene: TRBV11-3
CDR3 protein: ASSLGDEQY

J gene: TRBJ2-2
V gene: TRBV5-1
CDR3 protein: ASIRGLLNTGELF

J gene: TRBJ2-1
V gene: TRBV27
CDR3 protein: ASSLSGGGNEQF

J gene: TRBJ2-1
V gene: TRBV19
CDR3 protein: ASKRGVTDGFSNEQF

J gene: TRBJ2-3
V gene: TRBV7-3
CDR3 protein: ASSFLGGTDTQY

J gene: TRBJ1-1
V gene: TRBV9
CDR3 protein: ASSVGDTYTEAF

J gene: TRBJ2-7
V gene: TRBV11-2
CDR3 protein: ASSLTGTPYEQY

J gene: TRBJ2-7
V gene: TRBV2
CDR3 protein: ASRWDIGFYEQY

J gene: TRBJ2-1
V gene: TRBV5-1
CDR3 protein: ASSRGVHEQF

J gene: TRBJ2-1
V gene: TRBV27
CDR3 protein: ASSLATGDTYNEQF

J gene: TRBJ2-1
V gene: TRBV29-1
CDR3 protein: SVGQGAEQF

J gene: TRBJ2-7
V gene: TRBV11-2
CDR3 protein: ASSLIYRGGSYEQY

J gene: TRBJ2-7
V gene: TRBV6-6
CDR3 protein: ASTLGSEQY

J gene: TRBJ2-7
V gene: TRBV4-3
CDR3 protein: ASSRDRDKSYEQY

J gene: TRBJ2-5
V gene: TRBV6-6
CDR3 protein: ASSKLAGAQETQY

J gene: TRBJ1-5
V gene: TRBV5-5
CDR3 protein: ASSPARQPYTQPQH

J gene: TRBJ2-5
V gene: TRBV19
CDR3 protein: ASSTPETEQETQY

J gene: TRBJ1-1
V gene: TRBV5-1
CDR3 protein: ASSLWGMNTEAF

J gene: TRBJ2-1
V gene: TRBV11-2
CDR3 protein: ASARGGPYNEQF

J gene: TRBJ2-7
V gene: TRBV19
CDR3 protein: ASSGGVTYEQY

J gene: TRBJ2-1
V gene: TRBV15
CDR3 protein: ATSRDGPRVNEQF

J gene: TRBJ1-1
V gene: TRBV14
CDR3 protein: ASSQDRGIGGAF

J gene: TRBJ1-1
V gene: TRBV11-2
CDR3 protein: ASSFGTDTEAF

J gene: TRBJ2-7
V gene: TRBV27
CDR3 protein: ASSLRGGGTSYEQY